The rows below give T cell receptor beta chains drawn from one sample of a study of low-dose radiotherapy and immunotherapy resistance in tumors. In TCRdb, the reads were re-called with MiXCR into one record per CDR3 protein. Counted here are tens of thousands of distinct CDR3 sequences, 15% to 20% occurring once; the ten biggest clones make up 5% to 7%. The sample here was PBMCs, taken before treatment. These receptors originate from a male donor with prostate cancer. Both conserved end residues are part of each CDR3. Each record gives: V gene, clone size, D gene, J gene, CDR3 DNA, CDR3 protein. The D gene is left open where the match is weak. Only part of the rows carry a size: once, few, many, or a class if the clone is expanded.

v_call: TRBV11-3; clone_size: few; d_call: TRBD1; j_call: TRBJ1-6; cdr3_nt: TGTGCCAGCGGGACAGGGCCCGATTCACCCCTCCACTTT; cdr3_aa: CASGTGPDSPLHF
v_call: TRBV11-2; clone_size: many; d_call: TRBD1; j_call: TRBJ2-7; cdr3_nt: TGTGCCAGCAGCTCCTCAGGGGGTGACTACGAGCAGTACTTC; cdr3_aa: CASSSSGGDYEQYF
v_call: TRBV2; clone_size: many; d_call: .; j_call: TRBJ1-3; cdr3_nt: TGTGCCAGCAGTGATCAGGGAATCTCTGGAAACACCATATATTTT; cdr3_aa: CASSDQGISGNTIYF
v_call: TRBV9; clone_size: once; d_call: TRBD2; j_call: TRBJ2-5; cdr3_nt: TGTGCCAGCAGCTCGACTAGCGGGGGGCAAGAGACCCAGTACTTC; cdr3_aa: CASSSTSGGQETQYF
v_call: TRBV7-2; clone_size: many; d_call: TRBD1; j_call: TRBJ1-1; cdr3_nt: TGTGCCAGCAGCCCCCCGGGACAGGGGATGACTGAAGCTTTCTTT; cdr3_aa: CASSPPGQGMTEAFF
v_call: TRBV2; clone_size: many; d_call: .; j_call: TRBJ2-1; cdr3_nt: TGTGCCAGCAGTAGGGGCAGGGGCTCCTACAATGAGCAGTTCTTC; cdr3_aa: CASSRGRGSYNEQFF
v_call: TRBV13; clone_size: .; d_call: TRBD1; j_call: TRBJ2-1; cdr3_nt: TGTGCCAGCAGCTTAATGGGGCGGGACAGGGGCCGCCCGAGAGGTAATGAGCAGTTCTTC; cdr3_aa: CASSLMGRDRGRPRGNEQFF
v_call: TRBV28; clone_size: many; d_call: .; j_call: TRBJ2-7; cdr3_nt: TGTGCCAGCAGTTTACCCTCCCGGGGGCGTGGGAGGGCCTCCTACGAGCAGTACTTC; cdr3_aa: CASSLPSRGRGRASYEQYF
v_call: TRBV7-9; clone_size: many; d_call: .; j_call: TRBJ2-1; cdr3_nt: TGTGCCAGCAGCTTAGTGGGGGTCAGCCTCACCCAGTCCTACAATGAGCAGTTCTTC; cdr3_aa: CASSLVGVSLTQSYNEQFF
v_call: TRBV28; clone_size: .; d_call: .; j_call: TRBJ2-7; cdr3_nt: TGTGCCAGCAGTTTAGGGGCCTCCATCAAAGAGGGCGAGCAGTACTTC; cdr3_aa: CASSLGASIKEGEQYF
v_call: TRBV6-1; clone_size: .; d_call: .; j_call: TRBJ2-7; cdr3_nt: TGTGCCAGCAGTGCCAGGGAGGCCCACGAGCAGTACTTC; cdr3_aa: CASSAREAHEQYF
v_call: TRBV19; clone_size: many; d_call: TRBD1; j_call: TRBJ2-7; cdr3_nt: TGTGCCAGTAGTTCGACAGGGATCTACGAGCAGTACTTC; cdr3_aa: CASSSTGIYEQYF
v_call: TRBV6-5; clone_size: many; d_call: .; j_call: TRBJ1-2; cdr3_nt: TGTGCCAGCAGTAAACTCGGAAGGGTGTTCGGCTACACCTTC; cdr3_aa: CASSKLGRVFGYTF
v_call: TRBV5-5; clone_size: many; d_call: .; j_call: TRBJ2-2; cdr3_nt: TGTGCCAGCAGCTTGGAGCAGGTCAGAGTCACCGGGGAGCTGTTTTTT; cdr3_aa: CASSLEQVRVTGELFF
v_call: TRBV3-1; clone_size: many; d_call: .; j_call: TRBJ1-2; cdr3_nt: TGTGCCAGCAGCCAAGTCCCCGACAACTATGGCTACACCTTC; cdr3_aa: CASSQVPDNYGYTF
v_call: TRBV20-1; clone_size: once; d_call: TRBD1; j_call: TRBJ1-6; cdr3_nt: TGCAGTGCCAGGGACAGGGGTTATAATTCACCCCTCCACTTT; cdr3_aa: CSARDRGYNSPLHF
v_call: TRBV29-1; clone_size: few; d_call: .; j_call: TRBJ1-4; cdr3_nt: TGCAGCGCCGACCAACAGGGATCTGAAAAACTGTTTTTT; cdr3_aa: CSADQQGSEKLFF
v_call: TRBV28; clone_size: many; d_call: TRBD1; j_call: TRBJ1-5; cdr3_nt: TGTGCCAGCAGTCGGCCGACAGGGTCCCAGCATTTT; cdr3_aa: CASSRPTGSQHF
v_call: TRBV6-2/TRBV6-3; clone_size: many; d_call: .; j_call: TRBJ2-7; cdr3_nt: TGTGCCAGCAATTTGGGACGGGGGAGCTCCTACGAGCAGTACTTC; cdr3_aa: CASNLGRGSSYEQYF
v_call: TRBV28; clone_size: many; d_call: TRBD2; j_call: TRBJ2-3; cdr3_nt: TGTGCCAGCACCTCGGGGACGGGAGGGCCGGATACGCAGTATTTT; cdr3_aa: CASTSGTGGPDTQYF
v_call: TRBV5-1; clone_size: many; d_call: TRBD1; j_call: TRBJ1-1; cdr3_nt: TGCGCCAGCAGGGGACAGGGGGTGAACACTGAAGCTTTCTTT; cdr3_aa: CASRGQGVNTEAFF
v_call: TRBV11-2; clone_size: many; d_call: TRBD2; j_call: TRBJ2-3; cdr3_nt: TGTGCCAGCACCTTAGCGGGAGGGCCGGGGGTACGCACAGATACGCAGTATTTT; cdr3_aa: CASTLAGGPGVRTDTQYF
v_call: TRBV6-1; clone_size: many; d_call: .; j_call: TRBJ2-2; cdr3_nt: TGTGCCAGCAGTGACAGGGTCGCCGGGGAGCTGTTTTTT; cdr3_aa: CASSDRVAGELFF
v_call: TRBV20-1; clone_size: many; d_call: .; j_call: TRBJ2-3; cdr3_nt: TGCAGTGCCTCTAGGGCAATAAGGGGCACAGATACGCAGTATTTT; cdr3_aa: CSASRAIRGTDTQYF
v_call: TRBV6-1; clone_size: many; d_call: TRBD2; j_call: TRBJ2-3; cdr3_nt: TGTGCCAGCATTTGGGCGGGAGCCGGAGATACGCAGTATTTT; cdr3_aa: CASIWAGAGDTQYF
v_call: TRBV6-6; clone_size: many; d_call: .; j_call: TRBJ1-5; cdr3_nt: TGTGCCAGCAGTCCTGGGGTCAATCAGCCCCAGCATTTT; cdr3_aa: CASSPGVNQPQHF
v_call: TRBV28; clone_size: few; d_call: TRBD1; j_call: TRBJ2-6; cdr3_nt: TGTGCCAGCTTGCGAACAGGGGCGCAAGCTTTCTCTGGGGCCAACGTCCTGACTTTC; cdr3_aa: CASLRTGAQAFSGANVLTF
v_call: TRBV7-2; clone_size: many; d_call: .; j_call: TRBJ2-3; cdr3_nt: TGTGCCAGCAGCTCCGTTTTCGGGGGCGGTAGCACAGATACGCAGTATTTT; cdr3_aa: CASSSVFGGGSTDTQYF
v_call: TRBV2; clone_size: many; d_call: .; j_call: TRBJ2-5; cdr3_nt: TGTGCCAGCAGTGACAACCCGACAGGAACGGCGACCCAGTACTTC; cdr3_aa: CASSDNPTGTATQYF
v_call: TRBV12-3/TRBV12-4; clone_size: many; d_call: .; j_call: TRBJ1-6; cdr3_nt: TGTGCCAGCAGGCAGGACAGAGATCTTTCACCCCTCCACTTT; cdr3_aa: CASRQDRDLSPLHF
v_call: TRBV5-1; clone_size: many; d_call: TRBD2; j_call: TRBJ2-3; cdr3_nt: TGCGCCAGCAGCTTGACTAGCGGGGGTAGCACAGATACGCAGTATTTT; cdr3_aa: CASSLTSGGSTDTQYF
v_call: TRBV5-4; clone_size: many; d_call: .; j_call: TRBJ2-2; cdr3_nt: TGTGCCAGCAGCTTGACGGGTGCCGGGGAGCTGTTTTTT; cdr3_aa: CASSLTGAGELFF
v_call: TRBV30; clone_size: .; d_call: TRBD2; j_call: TRBJ2-1; cdr3_nt: TGTGCCTGGAGTTCCACCTTTAGCGGGACCTCCTACAATGAGCAGTTCTTC; cdr3_aa: CAWSSTFSGTSYNEQFF
v_call: TRBV27; clone_size: .; d_call: .; j_call: TRBJ2-5; cdr3_nt: TGTGCCAGCAGTTTGACTACAGGGATCAAAGAGACCCAGTACTTC; cdr3_aa: CASSLTTGIKETQYF
v_call: TRBV7-9; clone_size: many; d_call: .; j_call: TRBJ2-5; cdr3_nt: TGTGCCAGCAGCTCCTCGTCGTCCTTAGAGACCCAGTACTTC; cdr3_aa: CASSSSSSLETQYF
v_call: TRBV18; clone_size: many; d_call: TRBD2; j_call: TRBJ2-7; cdr3_nt: TGTGCCAGCTCACCACTAGCGGGGGGCGAAGTCTCCTACGAGCAGTACTTC; cdr3_aa: CASSPLAGGEVSYEQYF
v_call: TRBV6-2/TRBV6-3; clone_size: many; d_call: .; j_call: TRBJ2-7; cdr3_nt: TGTGCCAGCAGTTACTTTCAATCGACGGTCAGCTCCTACGAGCAGTACTTC; cdr3_aa: CASSYFQSTVSSYEQYF
v_call: TRBV19; clone_size: few; d_call: TRBD1; j_call: TRBJ2-5; cdr3_nt: TGTGCCAGTAGTATCTCCGGGCAGGGGGAACGGGAGACCCAGTACTTC; cdr3_aa: CASSISGQGERETQYF
v_call: TRBV9; clone_size: many; d_call: .; j_call: TRBJ2-3; cdr3_nt: TGTGCCAGCAGCGTGGACCATACGCAGTATTTT; cdr3_aa: CASSVDHTQYF
v_call: TRBV10-2; clone_size: many; d_call: .; j_call: TRBJ2-1; cdr3_nt: TGCGCCAGCAGTGAGTCCCGGGACTACAATGAGCAGTTCTTC; cdr3_aa: CASSESRDYNEQFF
v_call: TRBV12-3/TRBV12-4; clone_size: many; d_call: .; j_call: TRBJ2-1; cdr3_nt: TGTGCCAGCAGTTCCATCCCCGGGTCTGAGCAGTTCTTC; cdr3_aa: CASSSIPGSEQFF
v_call: TRBV19; clone_size: many; d_call: TRBD1; j_call: TRBJ2-1; cdr3_nt: TGTGCCAGTAGCCTTAGACAGGGCCATTCCTACAATGAGCAGTTCTTC; cdr3_aa: CASSLRQGHSYNEQFF
v_call: TRBV5-1; clone_size: many; d_call: .; j_call: TRBJ1-2; cdr3_nt: TGCGCCAGCAGTCAGACGACTGCCAACTATGGCTACACCTTC; cdr3_aa: CASSQTTANYGYTF
v_call: TRBV28; clone_size: many; d_call: TRBD1; j_call: TRBJ1-3; cdr3_nt: TGTGCCAGCAGTCCAGACGACAGGGTGATTGGAAACACCATATATTTT; cdr3_aa: CASSPDDRVIGNTIYF
v_call: TRBV20-1; clone_size: many; d_call: .; j_call: TRBJ2-4; cdr3_nt: TGCAGTGCTAGAGGGGACCTAGCCAAAAACATTCAGTACTTC; cdr3_aa: CSARGDLAKNIQYF
v_call: TRBV5-4; clone_size: many; d_call: TRBD1; j_call: TRBJ2-4; cdr3_nt: TGTGCCAGCAGCCCCCGGGACAGGACCAAAAACATTCAGTACTTC; cdr3_aa: CASSPRDRTKNIQYF
v_call: TRBV6-2/TRBV6-3; clone_size: many; d_call: TRBD1; j_call: TRBJ2-7; cdr3_nt: TGTGCCAGCAGTCGAGAGACCGGGACAGGGGGGTCGGAGCAGTACTTC; cdr3_aa: CASSRETGTGGSEQYF